Below are 2 T cell receptor beta chains sequenced from a single sample in a study of Ad26.COV2.S vaccination and SARS-CoV-2 variants (dated by TCRdb to about 2021). Library preparation used the immunoSEQ multiplex PCR assay. The clones in this table, taken by TCRdb from immuneACCESS, are in-frame only. Not every clone is retained; where verified, under half of the shortfall comes from an unresolved V gene, and the cause of the rest is unknown. In all, the sample holds some 500,000 clones, and roughly nine tenths of those were seen once. Clones ranked in the top ten supply 2% to 3% of the sample. Taken with the paper, the label for treatment or condition translates to: over 15 received Ad26.COV2.S at low or high dose, single or two shots; about 5 received placebo; per-sample allocation not given. Repertoires of vaccine and placebo recipients were sequenced from samples collected on day 63 after the first injection.

This sample comprised peripheral blood, obtained in a trial of Ad26.COV2.S vaccine versus placebo. Source of these receptors: a person between 18 and 65 years old who received the Ad26.COV2.S COVID-19 vaccine or a placebo.

This clone was observed a single time. V is TRBV16 and J is TRBJ2-3, with TRBD2 as a possible D gene (5 bases). This CDR3 region has 14 residues. Trimming removed 5 bases at V and 3 bases at J, with 12 bases between. Germline V gene sequence: CDR1 KGHSY, CDR2 FQNENV. CDR3 sequence reads: CASSSLDGTDTQYF. CDR3 nucleotide sequence: TGTGCCAGCAGCTCACTAGACGGGACAGATACGCAGTATTTT.

The V gene is TRBV18, the J gene TRBJ2-1, with D uncertain. The CDR3 is 16 residues long. V lost 3 bases to trimming and J lost 0 bases, with 12 bases between them. The germline CDR1 and CDR2 sequences are KGHSH and LQKENI. Written as DNA, the CDR3 is TGTGCCAGCTCACCCCCAACTTACAGCTCCTACAATGAGCAGTTCTTC. Encoded protein: CASSPPTYSSYNEQFF.